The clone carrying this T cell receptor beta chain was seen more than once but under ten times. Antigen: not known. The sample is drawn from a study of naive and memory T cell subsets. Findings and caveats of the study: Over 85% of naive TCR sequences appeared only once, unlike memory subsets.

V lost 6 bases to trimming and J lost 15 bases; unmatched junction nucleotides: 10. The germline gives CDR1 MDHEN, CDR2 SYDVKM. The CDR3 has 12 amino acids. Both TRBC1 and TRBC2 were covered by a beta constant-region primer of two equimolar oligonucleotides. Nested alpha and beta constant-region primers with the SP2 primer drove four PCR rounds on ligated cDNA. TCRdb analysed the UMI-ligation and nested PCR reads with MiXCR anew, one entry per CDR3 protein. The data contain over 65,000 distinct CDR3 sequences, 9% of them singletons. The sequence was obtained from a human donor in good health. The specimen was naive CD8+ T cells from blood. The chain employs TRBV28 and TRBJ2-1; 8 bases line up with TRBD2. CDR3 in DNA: TGTGCCAGCAGCCCAGGACTAGCTGAGATGTTCTTC. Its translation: CASSPGLAEMFF.